This T cell receptor beta chain was obtained from a study of memory CD4+ T cells and cytomegalovirus serostatus. The sort gate was single viable CD3+CD4+CD8-CD45RO+ cells for memory CD4+ T cells. Positive selection with CD4 microbeads enriched total CD4+ T cells. The repertoire was sequenced with immunoSEQ multiplex PCR; TCRdb's copy has only in-frame clones and lacks some. Among around 53,000 clones listed, 70% to 80% were seen once. The CDR3 is 15 amino acids. Per the germline V gene, CDR1 is LNHNV and CDR2 is YYDKDF (reference sequence). V lost 2 bases and J lost 7, with 14 bases in between. This chain connects TRBV15 to TRBJ2-2; D is possibly TRBD2 (6 bases). Sequences were obtained from memory CD4+ T cells from blood. The receptor was derived from an adult in good health and CMV-seronegative. CDR3: CATSRPPLRGGELFF. CDR3 coding DNA: TGTGCCACCAGCAGACCCCCCCTGCGGGGCGGGGAGCTGTTTTTT. The full variable domain, completed using reference TRBV15 and TRBJ2-2, is DAMVIQNPRYQVTQFGKPVTLSCSQTLNHNVMYWYQQKSSQAPKLLFHYYDKDFNNEADTPDNFQSRRPNTSFCFLDIRSPGLGDTAMYLCATSRPPLRGGELFFGEGSRLTVL.